This section outlines one TCR beta chain sequence together with its context. Its antigen is still unknown. One base away there is no much larger clone; base qualities are not given. The immunoSEQ Assay, a bias-controlled multiplex PCR, was used to amplify TCRbeta CDR3 regions from genomic DNA. Processing in the source paper ran as follows. The number of nucleated cells in each sample was estimated by amplification of reference gene primers within the assay. To quantify the absolute abundance of each unique TCRbeta CDR3 rearrangement, sequence reads were collapsed and filtered. For each sample, productive Simpson clonality was calculated as the square root of Simpson's diversity index over productive rearrangements. What TCRdb holds here is the immuneACCESS table cut down to in-frame rearrangements. Part of the clones is not present; checked against another copy, under half of the missing clones reflect an unresolved V gene, and the others are unexplained. That table furnishes V, J and clone size, whereas the DNA furnished D and trimming. This sample is represented by hundreds of thousands of clones; roughly 80% of them were singletons. About 5% of the sample comes from the top ten.

CDR1 and CDR2 were assigned from the germline V gene as ENHRY and SYGVKD. After removal of 2 bases from V and 2 bases from J, the junction retains 7 bases not matched to a gene. Including cysteine and phenylalanine, the CDR3 has 17 amino acids. Only the CDR3 portion is preserved as DNA: 51 bases, with reading frame beginning at the first base. Enrolling through a virtual design, the prospective study's participants ranged in age from about 18 to 89 years and lived across 24 United States geographic areas. To assign participants to cohorts, the prospective study relied on clinical history that participants themselves reported in a screening survey and a study questionnaire. Exposed participants were defined as having been in contact with someone with a PCR-confirmed or clinician-diagnosed COVID-19 case within 2 weeks of study entry. In the prospective study, whole blood, serum and a nasopharyngeal or oropharyngeal swab were collected from each participant by mobile phlebotomists. Prospective study participants could optionally give additional blood draws and questionnaires over a roughly 2-month period. Blood samples from the prospective study were shipped frozen or at room temperature prior to DNA extraction.

The data stem from a study of blood T cell repertoires in COVID-19 (dated by TCRdb to about 2020). Background on the whole study: Samples from collaborators originated in the United States, Italy and Spain and spanned both the acute and convalescent phases of COVID-19. The prospective study material was composed of cDNA or gDNA derived from T cells, B-cell-depleted T cells, or PBMCs. Subjects who had been exposed to COVID-19, were actively infected with it, or had recovered from it provided the deeply sampled blood TCRbeta repertoires that made up the dataset. A freely available public database, intended as a resource for researchers studying the immune response to SARS-CoV-2, is where the repertoires were released. Samples were obtained from the ongoing ImmuneRACE study (first 160 participants) and from about 1,300 subjects provided by 6 global collaborators. The sample metadata nearly always contained a de-identified subject ID, COVID-19 status, age in years and sex. HLA class I and class II types, where available, came from metadata supplied by the sample provider rather than from assay-based typing. Results and caveats for the whole study, not just this receptor: The amount of clinical and demographic metadata varied by source and participant and was provided uncurated.

This sequence was found in a man in his forties or fifties who had been exposed to COVID-19. The specimen sequenced was PBMCs or T cells enriched from blood (not recorded which). Recombination joined TRBV10-3 with TRBJ2-7; TRBD2 agrees with 12 junctional bases. CDR3 protein: CAISEPLRLAGAYEQYF. The nucleotides are TGTGCCATCAGTGAGCCCCTCAGACTAGCGGGAGCCTACGAGCAGTACTTC.